This T cell receptor beta chain was identified during a study of blood T cell repertoires in COVID-19. Study information: Sample material is recorded as cDNA or gDNA derived from T cells, B-cell-depleted T cells, or PBMCs.

V was shortened by 5 bases and J by 4 bases, with 14 bases between the two germline ends. In germline, CDR1 is SGHTA, CDR2 FQGNSA. CDR3 length equals 14 residues. Clones were sequenced by immunoSEQ multiplex PCR, and TCRdb holds only the in-frame ones, with some missing. The sample lists 130,000 to 150,000 clones; around 84% were seen once. This clonotype was sampled from a woman between 50 and 59 years old in a cohort sampled during active or convalescent COVID-19. J is TRBJ1-2 and V is TRBV7-2; tentative D call: TRBD1 (5 bases). The sequenced material came from peripheral blood. Here the CDR3 reads CASSPAGSGYGYTF. The DNA of the CDR3 is TGTGCCAGCAGCCCCGCAGGGTCGGGCTATGGCTACACCTTC.